This passage covers 32 T cell receptor beta chains from one sample sequenced in a study of cytomegalovirus exposure and HLA in healthy donors. The PCR used 60 Vbeta and 13 Jbeta primers. Profiled with immunoSEQ multiplex PCR; TCRdb holds only in-frame clones, not every one. The sample gives some 110,000 clones, 8% to 10% of which show up once; over 2.5% is in the top ten. The sample taken for sequencing was PBMCs. The origin of the receptors is a man in his thirties or forties in good health and CMV-seronegative.

The chain joins TRBV10-1 to TRBJ2-7; D may be TRBD2 (6 bases). Trimming took 0 bases from V and 2 from J, leaving 17 bases between them. This CDR3 spans 17 amino acids. Germline CDR1 reads WNHNN; CDR2 reads SYGVQD (reference sequence). As DNA, the CDR3 is TGCGCCAGCAGTGAGTCCTCTACCGGGACTTGGCCCTACGAGCAGTACTTC. Its protein product is CASSESSTGTWPYEQYF.

This clone has just one count. The V and J genes are TRBV19 and TRBJ1-2; no definite D call. The ends were cut back, 3 bases at V and 3 bases at J, with 14 bases in the middle. From germline, CDR1 is LNHDA and CDR2 SQIVND (reference sequence). The CDR3 has 15 amino acids. The CDR3 protein is CASSISHTVYYGYTF. Written as DNA, the CDR3 is TGTGCCAGTAGTATTTCCCACACCGTCTACTATGGCTACACCTTC. Complete variable domain (other parts from reference TRBV19 and TRBJ1-2): DGGITQSPKYLFRKEGQNVTLSCEQNLNHDAMYWYRQDPGQGLRLIYYSQIVNDFQKGDIAEGYSVSREKKESFPLTVTSAQKNPTAFYLCASSISHTVYYGYTFGSGTRLTVV.

This clone has a handful of counts. Different DNA sequences within this sample yield the same CDR3. V and J are TRBV7-9 and TRBJ1-6, with D hard to call. Germline lookup yields CDR1 SEHNR and CDR2 FQNEAQ (reference sequence). V was cut by 3 bases and J by 5 bases, with 8 bases left in between. The CDR3 extends over 14 amino acids. The CDR3 protein is CASSLGQDNSPLHF. As DNA, the CDR3 is TGTGCCAGCAGCTTGGGCCAGGATAATTCACCCCTCCACTTT.

This clone has a handful of counts. This rearrangement joins TRBV27 to TRBJ2-7, with 16 positions matching TRBD2. Germline trimming cut 6 bases from V and 4 bases from J; bases unmatched to any gene: 0. Germline lookup yields CDR1 MNHEY and CDR2 SMNVEV (reference sequence). CDR3 length: 14 amino acids. The CDR3 protein is CASRGLAGGYEQYF. CDR3 in DNA: TGTGCCAGCAGGGGACTAGCGGGAGGGTACGAGCAGTACTTC.

This clone was observed a handful of times. The chain is built from TRBV5-5 and TRBJ1-1; D is perhaps TRBD1 (6 bases). The length of the CDR3 is 12 residues. The V and J ends lost 0 bases and 11 bases respectively, with 11 bases between them. In germline, CDR1 is SGHKS, CDR2 YYEKEE (reference sequence). The CDR3 protein is CASSLGQTGAFF. As DNA, the CDR3 is TGTGCCAGCAGCTTGGGTCAAACAGGGGCTTTCTTT.

This clone was detected a few times. This sequence joins TRBV11-3 and TRBJ2-3, with 7 bases identical to TRBD1. The germline CDR1 and CDR2 sequences are SGHNT and YENEEA. J lost 0 bases, V lost 8 bases, and 5 bases had no gene match. This CDR3 contains 14 residues. CDR3 residues: CASQQGRSTDTQYF. In nucleotides, the CDR3 is TGTGCCAGCCAACAGGGGCGGAGCACAGATACGCAGTATTTT.

With regard to this clone: Other DNA sequences within the sample encode an identical CDR3. The chain combines TRBV29-1 with TRBJ2-7; the match to TRBD1 covers 7 bases. J was trimmed by 3 bases and V by 1 base; bases with no gene match: 6. Germline V gene lookup returns CDR1 SQVTM and CDR2 ANQGSEA. The CDR3 length is 14 residues. CDR3 sequence reads: CSVEGADRDYEQYF. DNA of the CDR3: TGCAGCGTTGAAGGGGCTGACAGGGACTACGAGCAGTACTTC.

This clone came up a few times. The rearrangement uses TRBV30 and TRBJ2-3; TRBD2 agrees at 7 bases. Per germline, CDR1 GTSNPN and CDR2 SVGIG (reference sequence). V lost 0 bases, J lost 1 base, and 4 bases stayed unmatched. The CDR3 extends over 15 amino acids. The CDR3 nucleotides read TGTGCCTGGAGTGTCGGCGGGAGCGGCACAGATACGCAGTATTTT. The encoded protein is CAWSVGGSGTDTQYF. Filled out from reference TRBV30 and TRBJ2-3, the complete variable domain reads SQTIHQWPATLVQPVGSPLSLECTVEGTSNPNLYWYRQAAGRGLQLLFYSVGIGQISSEVPQNLSASRPQDRQFILSSKKLLLSDSGFYLCAWSVGGSGTDTQYFGPGTRLTVL.

This clone was observed a handful of times. The chain links TRBV28 to TRBJ2-3, with D uncertain. The V and J ends lost 6 bases and 0 bases respectively, with 13 bases between them. The CDR3 is made up of 15 amino acids. CDR1 is MDHEN, CDR2 SYDVKM, per germline. The CDR3 sequence: CASSLDKLSTDTQYF. In nucleotides, the CDR3 is TGTGCCAGCAGCCTCGACAAGTTAAGCACAGATACGCAGTATTTT.

This clone was recorded a few times. The chain links TRBV27 to TRBJ2-5, with TRBD2 matching over 9 bases. Germline V gene data show CDR1 as MNHEY and CDR2 as SMNVEV (reference sequence). CDR3 size: 17 residues. V dropped 5 bases and J dropped 3; count of bases not matched to a gene: 13. The CDR3 DNA reads TGTGCCAGCAGTCCAAGTGGGCTAGCGGGGATGGAAGAGACCCAGTACTTC. Protein product: CASSPSGLAGMEETQYF.

This clone was counted only a few times. The chain employs TRBV6-5 and TRBJ2-7; tentatively, D is TRBD1 (5 bases). The germline V gene encodes CDR1 MNHEY and CDR2 SVGAGI. V dropped 0 bases and J dropped 5 bases, with 11 bases sitting between them. The CDR3 loop spans 14 amino acids. In DNA, the CDR3 is TGTGCCAGCAGTTACTCTGAAGGGGTCCACGAGCAGTACTTC. It specifies CASSYSEGVHEQYF.

The rearrangement links TRBV30 to TRBJ2-6; possibly TRBD2 for D (6 bases). CDR3 length: 13 residues. The germline V gene encodes CDR1 GTSNPN and CDR2 SVGIG (reference sequence). The CDR3 bases are TGTGCTCGCCGGGGGACCGGGGCCAACGTCCTGACTTTC. Its protein product is CARRGTGANVLTF.

There are a few counts of this clone. The chain links TRBV27 to TRBJ1-4; tentative D call: TRBD1 (6 bases). Germline V lookup: CDR1 MNHEY, CDR2 SMNVEV (reference sequence). The V gene lost 6 bases and the J gene lost 8 bases, with 16 bases spanning the gap. The CDR3 has 14 residues. The CDR3 spells CASRLQGAGEKLFF. The CDR3 bases are TGTGCCAGCAGATTACAGGGTGCAGGGGAAAAACTGTTTTTT. The variable domain in full, with the rest retrieved from reference TRBV27 and TRBJ1-4, is EAQVTQNPRYLITVTGKKLTVTCSQNMNHEYMSWYRQDPGLGLRQIYYSMNVEVTDKGDVPEGYKVSRKEKRNFPLILESPSPNQTSLYFCASRLQGAGEKLFFGSGTQLSVL.

The chain joins TRBV28 to TRBJ1-5, with a possible D match to TRBD1 (5 bases). Looked up from germline, CDR1 is MDHEN and CDR2 is SYDVKM. The germline V and J ends were trimmed by 8 bases and 5 bases, with 10 bases remaining between them. The CDR3 is 12 amino acids. The CDR3 nucleotides read TGTGCCAGCCGGAGGGGCGATCAGCCCCAGCATTTT. It codes for CASRRGDQPQHF.

This clone was detected only a few times. Different DNA sequences within this sample yield the same CDR3. The chain links TRBV6-5 to TRBJ1-2; 9 bases are shared with TRBD1. The V gene's germline CDR1 is MNHEY and CDR2 SVGAGI. The J segment lost 5 bases and the V segment lost 4 bases, leaving 8 bases of the junction unmatched. The CDR3 length is 15 residues. CDR3 sequence: CASSSGDRGIYGYTF. The CDR3 bases are TGTGCCAGCAGTTCGGGAGACAGGGGGATATATGGCTACACCTTC.

This chain links TRBV7-2 with TRBJ2-1; 9 positions match TRBD1. J gave up 9 bases and V 3 bases, and 12 bases lay outside the gene matches. Germline-derived CDR1 and CDR2 are SGHTA and FQGNSA. This CDR3 comprises 16 residues. The CDR3 here is CASSFAPGQGKSEQFF. CDR3 nucleotide sequence: TGTGCCAGCAGCTTCGCCCCGGGACAGGGTAAGAGTGAGCAGTTCTTC.

This chain connects TRBV7-2 to TRBJ1-2; 9 bases match TRBD1. CDR1 is SGHTA and CDR2 is FQGNSA in the germline V gene. After removal of 5 bases from V and 7 bases from J, the junction contained 14 bases not matched to a gene. The CDR3 runs 16 residues. Written as DNA, the CDR3 is TGTGCCAGCAGCGTGCGGGACAGGGAGCTTTTGAGTGGCTACACCTTC. Protein: CASSVRDRELLSGYTF.

This clone was seen only a few times. The CDR3 loop reads CAGGKHNSGNTIYF. CDR3 sequence (DNA): TGTGCCGGGGGGAAACACAACTCTGGAAACACCATATATTTT. The chain links TRBV30 to TRBJ1-3; weak D call: TRBD1 (5 bases). Germline V gene lookup returns CDR1 GTSNPN and CDR2 SVGIG (reference sequence). The V gene lost 8 bases and the J gene lost 0 bases, with 14 bases spanning the gap. This CDR3 has 14 residues.

The chain combines TRBV7-3 with TRBJ2-6; no reliable D call. CDR1 is SGHTA and CDR2 is FQGTGA in the germline V gene. This CDR3 spans 17 amino acids. With 0 bases removed from V and 1 base from J, the gap between germline ends came to 10 bases. This CDR3 is CASSLTRSRSGANVLTF. The CDR3 nucleotides read TGTGCCAGCAGCTTAACGCGCTCACGTTCTGGGGCCAACGTCCTGACTTTC.

The chain uses TRBV5-4 and TRBJ2-7, with D possibly matching TRBD2 (6 bases). Germline V gives CDR1 SGHNT, CDR2 YYREEE (reference sequence). The CDR3 has 17 amino acids. The CDR3 spells CASSSLDLKGDSYEPYV. For the CDR3, the DNA is TGTGCCAGCAGCTCTCTAGATTTGAAAGGGGACTCCTACGAGCCGTACGTC.

V gene TRBV5-4 combines with J gene TRBJ2-5; TRBD1 matches 8 bases. The CDR3 totals 14 residues. The V gene end was trimmed by 4 bases and the J gene end by 4 bases; junction bases not matched to a gene: 6. The germline CDR1 and CDR2 sequences are SGHNT and YYREEE (reference sequence). The CDR3 DNA reads as TGTGCCAGCAGCACGACAGGGGTGGGAGAGACCCAGTACTTC. This gives the protein CASSTTGVGETQYF.

This sequence joins TRBV28 and TRBJ1-5; possible D gene TRBD1, 6 bases. The CDR3 loop spans 16 amino acids. Germline CDR1 and CDR2: MDHEN and SYDVKM. Trimming cost V 4 bases and J 3 bases, with 16 bases left between them. The CDR3 DNA reads as TGTGCCAGCAGTTCAACGACAGGAACACCCAATCAGCCCCAGCATTTT. This sequence encodes CASSSTTGTPNQPQHF.

This clone was seen only a few times. V is TRBV11-3 and J is TRBJ2-3, with 7 bases matching TRBD1. Germline loops: CDR1 SGHNT, CDR2 YENEEA. CDR3 length equals 15 residues. The V and J ends lost 9 bases and 2 bases, in that order; junction bases with no gene match: 11. DNA of the CDR3: TGTGCCAGTAGGGGGCAGCGTCGAATCACAGATACGCAGTATTTT. This sequence encodes CASRGQRRITDTQYF.

The chain links TRBV4-1 to TRBJ2-5, with TRBD2 identical over 12 bases. The CDR3 covers 17 residues. Trimming removed 4 bases from V and 3 bases from J; junction bases left unmatched: 9. The germline V gene has CDR1 MGHRA and CDR2 YSYEKL. Written as DNA, the CDR3 is TGCGCCAGCAGCCCCCCTAGCGGGAGGGCCGGGGAAGAGACCCAGTACTTC. Its protein is CASSPPSGRAGEETQYF.

This clone appeared a few times. The J gene is TRBJ2-1, the V gene TRBV7-9; 8 bases line up with TRBD2. Trimming cost V 2 bases and J 4 bases; bases outside gene matches: 7. Germline CDR1 is SEHNR and CDR2 is FQNEAQ (reference sequence). The CDR3 extends over 16 amino acids. The CDR3 DNA reads as TGTGCCAGCAGCTTACCGATAGCGGGACTTTACAATGAGCAGTTCTTC. Translated, it gives CASSLPIAGLYNEQFF.

The chain joins TRBV10-3 to TRBJ1-2, with TRBD1 identical over 7 bases. The V segment lost 0 bases and the J segment 2 bases; nucleotides outside the gene matches: 9. The CDR3 loop spans 17 amino acids. Germline values: CDR1 ENHRY, CDR2 SYGVKD. This CDR3 reads CAISESKEDRTNYGYTF. DNA for the CDR3: TGTGCCATCAGTGAGTCGAAGGAGGACAGGACAAACTATGGCTACACCTTC.

This clone was detected a few times. V usage is TRBV18 and J usage is TRBJ2-1; 7 bases match TRBD2. The CDR3 loop spans 14 amino acids. Germline assignment: CDR1 KGHSH and CDR2 LQKENI. Trimming cost V 8 bases and J 5 bases; bases outside gene matches: 9. CDR3 in amino acids: CASQTSAENNEQFF. The CDR3 nucleotides are TGTGCCAGCCAAACTAGCGCGGAAAACAATGAGCAGTTCTTC.

This clone turned up a few times. This rearrangement joins TRBV19 to TRBJ2-1; 7 nucleotides line up with TRBD2. The CDR3 runs to 17 residues. CDR1 and CDR2 from the germline V gene are LNHDA and SQIVND (reference sequence). The trim removed 1 base at V and 2 bases at J, leaving 8 bases unmatched. CDR3 sequence (DNA): TGTGCCAGTAGTATAGGAGGCGGGAGAGTGACCTACAATGAGCAGTTCTTC. Translation: CASSIGGGRVTYNEQFF.

The gene calls are TRBV15 and TRBJ2-7; the D gene is possibly TRBD2 (6 bases). The V and J ends lost 6 bases and 7 bases respectively, with 16 bases between them. This CDR3 is built from 13 residues. CDR1 and CDR2 (germline): LNHNV, YYDKDF (reference sequence). The CDR3 DNA is TGTGCCACCAGTCGGACGGACTACAGTGAGCAGTACTTC. It is translated as CATSRTDYSEQYF.

This clone was picked up a small number of times. This rearrangement joins TRBV4-2 to TRBJ1-2; D not resolved. This CDR3 is 15 amino acids long. V lost 0 bases to trimming and J lost 8 bases, with 16 bases between them. Germline V lookup: CDR1 LGHNA, CDR2 YNFKEQ. The CDR3 sequence is CASSQDHWADGGYTF. CDR3 DNA: TGTGCCAGCAGCCAAGATCACTGGGCAGATGGGGGCTACACCTTC.

CDR3 sequence: CASTVMKGTGTEAFF. In nucleotides, the CDR3 is TGTGCCAGCACGGTGATGAAGGGTACGGGGACTGAAGCTTTCTTT. The chain joins TRBV6-1 to TRBJ1-1, with D unclear. The CDR3 covers 15 residues. Trimming took off 7 bases at V and 5 bases at J, with 20 bases between the two ends. Germline lookup yields CDR1 MNHNS and CDR2 SASEGT.

This clone has a handful of counts. This chain links TRBV29-1 with TRBJ1-4, with no clear D. The V end was cut by 4 bases, the J end by 4 bases, with 7 bases between. The CDR3 runs to 12 residues. Germline V gene lookup returns CDR1 SQVTM and CDR2 ANQGSEA. The CDR3 coding sequence is TGCAGCGTTGGCAGGCTTAATGAAAAACTGTTTTTT. Protein sequence: CSVGRLNEKLFF.